Listed here are 10 T cell receptor beta chains from one sample, sequenced in a study of radiation and T cells in renal cell carcinoma. Time point meaning: baseline pretreatment blood. Treatment defined: 15 Gy SBRT to primary tumor, nephrectomy 4 weeks later. Produced via immunoSEQ multiplex PCR; TCRdb's table is partial and in-frame only. The table includes 150,000 or so clones, about 85% detected once. This sample comprised blood, obtained from a patient whose treatment included radiotherapy and nephrectomy. The source of these receptors is a woman aged 70-85 years with renal cell carcinoma.

In this sample, this clone turned up once. The J gene is TRBJ1-2, the V gene TRBV5-4; 9 nucleotides align to TRBD1. CDR3 length equals 14 residues. Trimming took 4 bases from V and 6 from J; bases not matched to a gene: 7. Germline assignment: CDR1 SGHNT and CDR2 YYREEE (reference sequence). The CDR3 region has the DNA TGTGCCAGCAGCACGTTCACAGGGGGCCATGGCTACACCTTC. It yields the protein CASSTFTGGHGYTF. The entire variable domain, with the rest obtained from reference TRBV5-4 and TRBJ1-2, is as follows: ETGVTQSPTHLIKTRGQQVTLRCSSQSGHNTVSWYQQALGQGPQFIFQYYREEENGRGNFPPRFSGLQFPNYSSELNVNALELDDSALYLCASSTFTGGHGYTFGSGTRLTVV.

The chain couples TRBV7-2 to TRBJ2-1, with 14 bases identical to TRBD2. Germline CDR1 is SGHTA and CDR2 is FQGNSA. The length of the CDR3 is 17 residues. The trim removed 3 bases at V and 8 bases at J, leaving 9 bases unmatched. Here the CDR3 DNA reads TGTGCCAGCAGCTTCCTCCCGACTAGCGGGGGGGCCCATGAGCAGTTCTTC. This codes for CASSFLPTSGGAHEQFF.

V usage is TRBV4-1 and J usage is TRBJ2-7, with 10 bases lining up with TRBD1. This CDR3 is 16 amino acids long. Germline V gene sequence: CDR1 MGHRA, CDR2 YSYEKL. The ends lost 0 bases at V and 3 bases at J; junction bases unmatched: 5. In nucleotides, the CDR3 is TGCGCCAGCAGCCAAGAGGGACAGGGGCTGAGCTACGAGCAGTACTTC. It yields the protein CASSQEGQGLSYEQYF.

The J gene is TRBJ2-3, the V gene TRBV28; 9 positions match TRBD2. Germline CDR1 reads MDHEN; CDR2 reads SYDVKM. J gave up 3 bases and V 4 bases, and 14 bases lay outside the gene matches. The CDR3 loop spans 18 amino acids. The DNA of the CDR3 is TGTGCCAGCAGTTGGTCTTTCGCGGGGGGGCGTCGGACAGATACGCAGTATTTT. Translating gives CASSWSFAGGRRTDTQYF.

This clone is a singleton in its sample. The chain recombines TRBV12-5 with TRBJ2-7; D is uncertain. The CDR3 totals 12 residues. The V gene's germline CDR1 is LGHNT and CDR2 FRNRAP. Trimming cost V 2 bases and J 2 bases, with 4 bases left between them. The CDR3 sequence: CASGLKPYEQYF. The CDR3, as DNA: TGTGCTAGTGGTTTGAAGCCCTACGAGCAGTACTTC.

The J gene is TRBJ2-3, the V gene TRBV18; D unclear. The CDR3 consists of 12 residues. The germline V gene has CDR1 KGHSH and CDR2 LQKENI. V was clipped by 6 bases and J by 6 bases, with 10 bases between them. CDR3 coding DNA: TGTGCCAGCTCCCTAACGGCGGATACGCAGTATTTT. Its protein is CASSLTADTQYF.

The chain uses TRBV7-2 and TRBJ2-5; possibly TRBD2 for D (6 bases). The CDR3 spans 14 residues. Trimming pared 5 bases from V and 2 bases from J, leaving 12 bases between. Germline lookup yields CDR1 SGHTA and CDR2 FQGNSA. CDR3 amino acids: CASSPPEGQETQYF. DNA for the CDR3: TGTGCCAGCAGCCCGCCGGAGGGGCAAGAGACCCAGTACTTC.

V and J are TRBV29-1 and TRBJ2-2; D is uncertain. Trimming cost V 3 bases and J 5 bases, with 10 bases left between them. Germline CDR1 is SQVTM and CDR2 is ANQGSEA. CDR3 size: 13 residues. For the CDR3, the DNA is TGCAGCGTTGATCCCCGTAGGACCGGGGAGCTGTTTTTT. The encoded protein is CSVDPRRTGELFF.

The chain joins TRBV27 to TRBJ2-7; D is ambiguous. The CDR3 has 11 amino acids. Per the germline V gene, CDR1 is MNHEY and CDR2 is SMNVEV (reference sequence). V was cut by 2 bases and J by 7 bases, with 6 bases left in between. The CDR3 here is CASSLGVEQYF. The CDR3 DNA is TGTGCCAGCAGTTTAGGGGTTGAGCAGTACTTC.

The chain employs TRBV2 and TRBJ1-1, with 8 positions matching TRBD1. The CDR3 extends over 12 amino acids. V lost 6 bases and J lost 10; bases outside the gene matches: 7. Germline CDR1 and CDR2: SNHLY and FYNNEI. In DNA, the CDR3 is TGTGCCAGCAGCTTCGGACAGGGCTTAGCTTTCTTT. It codes for CASSFGQGLAFF.